This T cell receptor (beta chain) was sequenced in a study of T cell responses to AZD1222 COVID-19 vaccine. General observations from the study: Dominant CD4 TCR responses targeted spike regions 160-218 and 743-854. When two AZD1222 doses had been given, Spike-specific TCR breadth and depth rose. Possibly, clonal diversity was underestimated; donors were largely white British and included more females.

Germline values: CDR1 SQVTM, CDR2 ANQGSEA. V dropped 5 bases and J dropped 4 bases, with 23 bases sitting between them. The CDR3 consists of 16 residues. In the case of this clone: Antigen specificity is unknown.

Clones were sequenced by immunoSEQ multiplex PCR, and TCRdb holds only the in-frame ones, with some missing. The sample carries about 150,000 clones, around 90% recorded once. The specimen was peripheral blood, collected on day 0 of AZD1222 vaccination. The rearrangement uses TRBV29-1 and TRBJ1-1, with a tentative D call TRBD1 (6 bases). This sequence was found in an adult in good health. In nucleotides, the CDR3 is TGCAGCGTTTTTAGACTCCGGGACATTAGGTCCACTGAAGCTTTCTTT. This codes for CSVFRLRDIRSTEAFF.